These 6 T cell receptor beta chains were all obtained from the same sample, sequenced in a study of T cell changes during pregnancy in multiple sclerosis. Only in-frame clones appear in the TCRdb table, and some are missing; sequencing was by immunoSEQ multiplex PCR. The sample yields over 60,000 clones, roughly 91% seen once. The sample here was peripheral blood, taken in the third trimester of pregnancy. The receptors shown here come from a female donor in good health, enrolled as a control in a pregnancy study.

CDR3 DNA: TGCGCCAGCAGCTTGTTAAGGGACAGGGGTTCCTACAATGAGCAGTTCTTC. Translated: CASSLLRDRGSYNEQFF. V and J are TRBV5-1 and TRBJ2-1, with 10 bases matching TRBD1. The V gene's germline CDR1 is SGHRS and CDR2 YFSETQ. The CDR3 extends over 17 amino acids. The V segment lost 1 base and the J segment 1 base; nucleotides outside the gene matches: 5.

The chain employs TRBV5-1 and TRBJ1-2; TRBD1 matches at 9 bases. Trimming at V came to 4 bases and at J to 4 bases, leaving 8 bases not matched to a gene. The CDR3 has 15 residues. Germline V CDR1 and CDR2: SGHRS, YFSETQ. The CDR3 region is CASSTGTGSPYGYTF. CDR3 DNA sequence: TGCGCCAGCAGCACGGGGACAGGGAGTCCCTATGGCTACACCTTC.

The rearrangement joins TRBV10-3 to TRBJ2-7; 7 bases are a match to TRBD2. The CDR3 contains 14 residues. CDR1 and CDR2 from the germline V gene are ENHRY and SYGVKD. After removal of 7 bases from V and 1 base from J, the junction contained 7 bases not matched to a gene. The CDR3 is CAITVSAGSYEQYF. CDR3 coding DNA: TGTGCCATCACTGTCTCAGCGGGGTCCTACGAGCAGTACTTC.

The chain links TRBV27 to TRBJ1-1, with D unresolved. CDR3 length: 13 amino acids. V was cut by 5 bases and J by 0 bases, with 7 bases left in between. CDR1 is MNHEY and CDR2 is SMNVEV in the germline V gene (reference sequence). The CDR3 sequence: CASSLQMNTEAFF. CDR3 coding DNA: TGTGCCAGCAGTCTACAGATGAACACTGAAGCTTTCTTT.

This chain connects TRBV28 to TRBJ2-7; D uncertain. The ends were cut back, 6 bases at V and 12 bases at J, with 15 bases in the middle. Germline V gene lookup returns CDR1 MDHEN and CDR2 SYDVKM. This CDR3 contains 11 residues. CDR3 loop: CASSNRLRLYF. The CDR3 bases are TGTGCCAGCAGCAATCGACTGAGGTTGTACTTC.

The rearrangement links TRBV28 to TRBJ1-4; 7 bases fit TRBD1. From germline, CDR1 is MDHEN and CDR2 SYDVKM. The CDR3 loop spans 16 amino acids. V lost 7 bases, J lost 7 bases, and 15 bases stayed unmatched. CDR3 amino acids: CASKEGGAGSGEKLFF. In DNA form, the CDR3 reads TGTGCCAGCAAGGAAGGGGGCGCGGGATCAGGTGAAAAACTGTTTTTT.